This TCR beta chain is from a study of metastatic and nonmetastatic thyroid tumors. Study information: Repertoire comparisons spanned blood and tumor or nodule tissue from malignant and benign thyroid patients.

Thyroid surgery was performed in patients who had received no treatment beforehand. This clone has ten or more counts. Antigen specificity is unknown. The CDR3 consists of 14 residues. V was shortened by 1 base and J by 6 bases, with 12 bases between the two germline ends. The germline V gene has CDR1 SEHNR and CDR2 FQNEAQ (reference sequence). Study outcomes and limitations: Reported TCR beta diversity, measured in blood and tumor, was significantly higher for malignant thyroid tumors than for benign nodules.

Per the authors' pipeline: Construction of a distant-metastasis classifier for papillary thyroid cancer relied on CDR3 differences across clinicopathological groups. Through MiXCR, TCRdb re-clonotyped the PCR reads. For this entry, the V and J calls and clone size follow TCRdb and not the study's own pipeline. Among fewer than 100,000 clones listed, under 15% were seen once. The TCR comes from a female donor with papillary thyroid cancer or a benign thyroid nodule (not recorded which). Some clones in this sample may be carry-over from other donors' samples. Sample: blood. The chain combines TRBV7-9 with TRBJ1-2, with D uncertain. In nucleotides, the CDR3 is TGTGCCAGCAGCTTAGATTGGGGAAGGCATGGCTACACCTTC. Translation gives CASSLDWGRHGYTF. The complete variable domain, with remaining parts taken from reference TRBV7-9 and TRBJ1-2, reads DTGVSQNPRHKITKRGQNVTFRCDPISEHNRLYWYRQTLGQGPEFLTYFQNEAQLEKSRLLSDRFSAERPKGSFSTLEIQRTEQGDSAMYLCASSLDWGRHGYTFGSGTRLTVV.